This passage covers 5 T cell receptor beta chains from one sample sequenced in a study of T cell changes during pregnancy in multiple sclerosis. The repertoire was sequenced with immunoSEQ multiplex PCR; TCRdb's copy has only in-frame clones and lacks some. Of around 61,000 clones listed, 85% to 90% are singletons. Sequenced input: peripheral blood from another person, used as feeder cells. These receptor sequences come from a human donor whose cells served as feeder cells for cultures in a pregnancy study.

The chain recombines TRBV7-9 with TRBJ2-1, with 9 bases identical to TRBD1. The ends lost 5 bases at V and 3 bases at J; junction bases unmatched: 8. This CDR3 region has 16 residues. The germline gives CDR1 SEHNR, CDR2 FQNEAQ (reference sequence). The DNA for the CDR3 is TGTGCCAGCAGCCGACAGGGGGTCCTACACTACAATGAGCAGTTCTTC. Protein: CASSRQGVLHYNEQFF.

The chain joins TRBV19 to TRBJ1-4, with D hard to call. V shed 4 bases and J shed 3 bases, with 18 bases lying between them. Germline V gives CDR1 LNHDA, CDR2 SQIVND (reference sequence). The CDR3 sequence is 17 residues long. The chain's CDR3 is CASSTRHRPASNEKLFF. CDR3 nucleotide sequence: TGTGCCAGTAGTACAAGACACCGACCGGCCTCTAATGAAAAACTGTTTTTT.

The chain employs TRBV4-2 and TRBJ2-4, with D possibly being TRBD2 (7 bases). This CDR3 is 15 amino acids long. Per the germline V gene, CDR1 is LGHNA and CDR2 is YNFKEQ. V lost 0 bases and J 9 bases, leaving 15 bases between the germline ends. In DNA, the CDR3 is TGTGCCAGCAGCCAAGAGGGGCGGGGGCCGAGCATTCAGTACTTC. This sequence encodes CASSQEGRGPSIQYF.

The J gene is TRBJ2-7, the V gene TRBV6-6, with D unclear. Trimming removed 6 bases at V and 4 bases at J, with 16 bases between. Germline V gene lookup returns CDR1 MNHNY and CDR2 SVGAGI (reference sequence). This CDR3 is 14 amino acids long. The CDR3 nucleotides read TGTGCCAGCAGCCCTGACACTAAGGTTTACGAGCAGTACTTC. This codes for CASSPDTKVYEQYF.

The chain uses TRBV5-6 and TRBJ1-6; D gene uncertain. This CDR3 contains 15 residues. Looked up from germline, CDR1 is SGHDT and CDR2 is YYEEEE. The V gene lost 0 bases and the J gene lost 9 bases, with 13 bases spanning the gap. CDR3 protein: CASSLAGSGISPLHF. CDR3 in DNA: TGTGCCAGCAGCTTGGCCGGGTCTGGGATTTCACCCCTCCACTTT.